The 18 T cell receptor beta chains given below trace back to one sample, sequenced in a study of blood T cells in healthy people across ages. A second PCR, run for roughly 6 to 11 cycles, used a sample-barcoded 5' primer plus a J-beta primer mix. MiXCR, applied by TCRdb to the 5' RACE reads, yields one record per CDR3 protein. The sample holds some 1.5 million distinct CDR3 sequences, around 40% seen once. Sequenced sample: blood. All receptors derive from a woman aged 18-35 years in good health.

With respect to this clonotype: One end of the junction fails to match germline, which may point to a read error. The chain has TRBV9 and TRBJ2-1, with D unresolved. This CDR3 is 14 amino acids long. The germline V gene encodes CDR1 SGDLS and CDR2 YYNGEE. CDR3 nucleotides: TGTGCCAGCAGCCCGGGCCAATTCTACAGTGAGCAGTTCTTC. Its protein is CASSPGQFYSEQFF.

J is TRBJ2-1 and V is TRBV9, with D unresolved. There are 14 residues in the CDR3. V was cut by 0 bases and J by 8 bases, with 12 bases left in between. Germline assignment: CDR1 SGDLS and CDR2 YYNGEE. The CDR3 nucleotides read TGTGCCAGCAGCGTAGAAGGCAGGTGGGATGAGCAGTTCTTC. It yields the protein CASSVEGRWDEQFF.

The chain carries TRBV20-1 and TRBJ1-5; the D is unclear. The CDR3 has 13 amino acids. Germline V CDR1 and CDR2: DFQATT, SNEGSKA (reference sequence). V lost 6 bases and J lost 5, with 14 bases in between. CDR3 in amino acids: CSASSDRYQPQHF. CDR3 nucleotides: TGCAGTGCCTCTTCGGACCGGTATCAGCCCCAGCATTTT.

This clonotype was seen a handful of times. The chain couples TRBV7-2 to TRBJ2-1; D not resolved. Germline V CDR1 and CDR2: SGHTA, FQGNSA. V dropped 3 bases and J dropped 6 bases, with 12 bases sitting between them. The CDR3 extends over 14 amino acids. The CDR3 coding sequence is TGTGCCAGCAGCTTCGGGCCTGCCGGCAATGAGCAGTTCTTC. It encodes CASSFGPAGNEQFF.

There are a few counts of this clonotype. The chain recombines TRBV6-5 with TRBJ2-7; TRBD1 is a possible D gene (5 bases). Germline CDR1 MNHEY, CDR2 SVGAGI. The CDR3 is 13 residues long. The ends were cut back, 8 bases at V and 3 bases at J, with 14 bases in the middle. CDR3 sequence reads: CASSRQKDYEQYF. The CDR3 coding sequence is TGTGCCAGCTCCCGACAGAAAGACTACGAGCAGTACTTC.

The chain recombines TRBV11-2 with TRBJ1-4; D unresolved. This CDR3 is 15 amino acids long. V gave up 2 bases and J gave up 8 bases, with 15 bases separating them. Germline V gene sequence: CDR1 SGHAT, CDR2 FQNNGV. CDR3 bases: TGTGCCAGCAGCTTACTTCGGACGGCGACCGAAAAACTGTTTTTT. Translation gives CASSLLRTATEKLFF.

The rearrangement uses TRBV6-5 and TRBJ1-2; D is uncertain. Germline CDR1 and CDR2: MNHEY and SVGAGI. The CDR3 covers 13 residues. With 5 bases removed from V and 3 bases from J, the gap between germline ends came to 10 bases. CDR3 sequence reads: CASSVGYDYGYTF. The CDR3, as DNA: TGTGCCAGCAGTGTAGGTTACGACTATGGCTACACCTTC.

This chain uses TRBV11-2 with TRBJ2-3, with 7 bases identical to TRBD1. This CDR3 region has 20 residues. Germline CDR1 SGHAT, CDR2 FQNNGV. J gave up 2 bases and V 4 bases, and 21 bases lay outside the gene matches. CDR3 sequence (DNA): TGTGCCAGCAGCTCCCCCGACAGGGTTAAAGCGGACGACCACACAGATACGCAGTATTTT. Translating gives CASSSPDRVKADDHTDTQYF.

With respect to this clonotype: A junction end diverges from the germline sequence, so it may reflect a read error. The chain is built from TRBV20-1 and TRBJ2-4; D is perhaps TRBD2 (6 bases). This CDR3 is built from 16 residues. Germline V lookup: CDR1 DFQATT, CDR2 SNEGSKA (reference sequence). Here the CDR3 reads CSARDYRELAKNIRYF. The DNA of the CDR3 is TGCAGTGCTAGAGATTATAGGGAACTAGCCAAAAACATTCGGTACTTC.

This clonotype appeared a single time. This chain connects TRBV20-1 to TRBJ1-1, with TRBD1 as a possible D gene (6 bases). CDR3 length: 14 residues. The germline V and J ends were trimmed by 2 bases and 1 base, with 11 bases remaining between them. Germline V gives CDR1 DFQATT, CDR2 SNEGSKA (reference sequence). CDR3 residues: CSARIGGPNTEAFF. The CDR3 DNA sequence: TGCAGTGCTAGAATAGGGGGACCGAACACTGAAGCTTTCTTT.

The gene calls are TRBV29-1 and TRBJ1-2, with a weak D call TRBD1 (5 bases). V was trimmed by 7 bases and J by 7 bases, leaving 16 bases between them. The CDR3 totals 12 residues. Germline CDR1 and CDR2: SQVTM and ANQGSEA. As DNA, the CDR3 is TGCAGCGCCCGGGACGGGATGGGTGGCTACACCTTC. This codes for CSARDGMGGYTF.

Note on this clonotype: The junction departs from the called germline gene at one end, perhaps through a read error. The rearrangement joins TRBV24-1 to TRBJ2-1; D remains unclear. The CDR3 extends over 13 amino acids. Germline CDR1 and CDR2: KGHDR and SFDVKD. CDR3 nucleotide sequence: TGTACCACCAGTGGACGTAGCTACAATGAGCAGTTCTTC. Its translation is CTTSGRSYNEQFF.

This clonotype has a count of ten or more. V usage is TRBV7-9 and J usage is TRBJ1-1, with no clear D. This CDR3 is built from 13 residues. CDR1 and CDR2 from the germline V gene are SEHNR and FQNEAQ (reference sequence). V was pared by 5 bases and J by 0 bases, with 7 bases between. The CDR3 spells CASSTEVNTEAFF. In DNA, the CDR3 is TGTGCCAGCAGCACAGAAGTGAACACTGAAGCTTTCTTT.

This clonotype came up a few times. This chain connects TRBV20-1 to TRBJ1-2; TRBD1 might be the D (5 bases). The V end lost 3 bases, the J end lost 6 bases, and 20 bases lay between the germline ends. Per germline, CDR1 DFQATT and CDR2 SNEGSKA (reference sequence). CDR3 size: 15 residues. CDR3 in DNA: TGCAGTGCTAGGGCGAGAGGGGCCCTCATTAATGGCTACACCTTC. Translated, it gives CSARARGALINGYTF.

The chain joins TRBV7-9 to TRBJ1-4, with D possibly TRBD1 on 5 matching bases. Germline V gene sequence: CDR1 SEHNR, CDR2 FQNEAQ (reference sequence). CDR3 length equals 14 residues. Trimming left V 9 bases short and J 5 bases short, with 16 bases between. Here the CDR3 DNA reads TGTGCCAGTACGACAGTGACGAAGAATGAAAAACTGTTTTTT. It encodes CASTTVTKNEKLFF.

This clonotype was observed a handful of times. The CDR3 reads CSARGLDYGYTF. The CDR3 DNA is TGCAGTGCTAGAGGGCTCGACTATGGCTACACCTTC. The chain combines TRBV20-1 with TRBJ1-2; unclear D gene. This CDR3 contains 12 residues. Deletions cut 1 base from V and 3 bases from J, with 6 bases between. CDR1 and CDR2 from the germline V gene are DFQATT and SNEGSKA (reference sequence).

The rearrangement joins TRBV28 to TRBJ1-2, with TRBD1 matching 8 bases. Trimming at V came to 6 bases and at J to 6 bases, leaving 12 bases not matched to a gene. Germline V gives CDR1 MDHEN, CDR2 SYDVKM. The length of the CDR3 is 15 residues. The DNA of the CDR3 is TGTGCCAGCAGATCACCCCGGACAGGGAGGCATGGCTACACCTTC. Its protein product is CASRSPRTGRHGYTF.

This clonotype was seen a few times. V is TRBV30 and J is TRBJ1-1; no definite D call. CDR3 length: 16 residues. V lost 4 bases, J lost 0 bases, and 18 bases lay in between. Germline V lookup: CDR1 GTSNPN, CDR2 SVGIG (reference sequence). The CDR3 loop is CAWKTDERPMNTEAFF. CDR3 DNA: TGTGCCTGGAAGACGGACGAGCGCCCCATGAACACTGAAGCTTTCTTT.